This is a list of T cell receptor beta chains from one sample in a study of cytomegalovirus exposure and HLA in healthy donors. The table came from immunoSEQ multiplex PCR; TCRdb's copy has only in-frame clones and leaves some out. The sample holds around 200,000 clones, 81% seen once. The source material was PBMCs. The receptors shown here come from a woman aged 30 to 39 in good health and CMV-seronegative. CDR3s include the opening cysteine and the closing phenylalanine or tryptophan.

V gene	J gene	CDR3 protein
TRBV6-4	TRBJ2-3	CASSDSGGATDTQYF
TRBV18	TRBJ2-2	CASSPMGQGAAGELFF
TRBV9	TRBJ2-7	CASSGIRDSRVDEQYF
TRBV6-6	TRBJ2-2	CASSLTGELFF
TRBV5-4	TRBJ2-1	CASSLGASSYNEQFF
TRBV6-6	TRBJ2-7	CASSWTGARYEQYF
TRBV4-1	TRBJ1-2	CASSQEGSYGYTF
TRBV30	TRBJ2-7	CAWASGTTYEQYF
TRBV2	TRBJ1-1	CASIALTANTEAFF
TRBV29-1	TRBJ2-1	CSVGGSTLVFGQFF
TRBV6-1	TRBJ2-2	CASVITGLAGELFF
TRBV7-8	TRBJ1-4	CASSKGDRGHNEKLFF
TRBV7-9	TRBJ2-7	CASRTTGTGAYEQYF
TRBV6-5	TRBJ1-5	CASSYSAGPGQPQHF
TRBV28	TRBJ1-5	CASRPIREPQHF
TRBV5-1	TRBJ2-2	CASSVLPNTGELFF
TRBV28	TRBJ1-2	CASWRRPYGYTF
TRBV6-1	TRBJ1-2	CASRGTGWSYGYTF
TRBV11-2	TRBJ2-7	CASSAVQGYEQYF
TRBV6-1	TRBJ1-3	CASSEISFSGNTIYF
TRBV11-1	TRBJ1-1	CASSPQGLVVEAFF
TRBV21-1	TRBJ1-2	CASSMGPRQAINYGYTF
TRBV18	TRBJ2-1	CASSPQGSENEQFF
TRBV27	TRBJ2-7	CASSPEITGLSYEQYF
TRBV10-1	TRBJ2-3	CASSGLASSTDTQYF
TRBV5-8	TRBJ2-7	CASSLAGGVYEQYF
TRBV5-1	TRBJ1-2	CASSLAPNEQGADGYTF
TRBV7-3	TRBJ1-6	CASSPDGINSPLHF
TRBV10-1	TRBJ2-7	CASSESFGRSSYEQYF
TRBV28	TRBJ2-7	CASSLPTISYEQYF
TRBV28	TRBJ1-1	CASSTRLAGGWNTEAFF
TRBV5-4	TRBJ2-3	CASSLASGRARGSTDTQYF
TRBV28	TRBJ2-5	CASSLGGGPQTQYF
TRBV30	TRBJ1-1	CAWRSRDARVTEAFF
TRBV30	TRBJ1-1	CAWSEGAFPEAFF
TRBV10-3	TRBJ2-7	CAISEGARRYEQYF
TRBV6-5	TRBJ2-1	CASSGYSGDEQFF
TRBV11-3	TRBJ1-1	CASSSHGTGDTEAFF
TRBV28	TRBJ2-7	CASSLSSLYEQYF
TRBV25-1	TRBJ2-7	CASSGQGSPYEQYF
TRBV7-2	TRBJ2-7	CASSPGAASYEQYF
TRBV28	TRBJ2-7	CASKTSGGRLTYEQYF
TRBV14	TRBJ2-3	CASSPLGGRGTDTQYF
TRBV5-1	TRBJ1-6	CASSPGHSGSPLHF
TRBV4-2	TRBJ2-1	CASSQATSGKRNEQFF
TRBV28	TRBJ1-2	CASSLSTARTYGYTF
TRBV7-6	TRBJ2-3	CASSSEASSTDTQYF
TRBV9	TRBJ2-7	CASSVVDGAYEQYF
TRBV18	TRBJ1-1	CASSLGASLGDSAFF
TRBV5-1	TRBJ1-3	CASSFRGDRVSGNTIYF
TRBV6-5	TRBJ2-3	CASTLGATDTQYF
TRBV30	TRBJ1-2	CAWRKTGIGYGYTF
TRBV6-1	TRBJ2-6	CASSDELIGFYFGANVLTF
TRBV13	TRBJ2-7	CASSPLEQGEVEQYF
TRBV7-2	TRBJ1-5	CASSLVDRASQPQHF
TRBV10-3	TRBJ1-2	CAISGQGASNYGYTF
TRBV18	TRBJ1-1	CASLRILGTEAFF
TRBV6-1	TRBJ2-7	CASSDRGLAGTSPYF
TRBV4-1	TRBJ1-5	CASSQTGMSNQPQHF